In its sample, the clone carrying this T cell receptor (beta chain) was seen a few times. Antigen specificity is unknown. The entry originates in a study of yellow fever vaccine responses in identical twins. Overall study findings and caveats: Reportedly, the response of twins' T cells to the vaccine seemed partly convergent, partly personalized.

In TCRdb, the RT-PCR reads were re-called with MiXCR into one record per CDR3 protein. The profile shows about 19,000 distinct CDR3 sequences, around two thirds of them singletons. The CDR3 is 16 residues long. Unmatched junction bases numbered 8, after V lost 5 bases and J lost 2 bases. Germline loops: CDR1 SGHNT, CDR2 YENEEA. The sequence was collected from a woman aged 18-29 years who received the yellow fever vaccine. Here the sequenced sample was T cells from blood (PBMCs), unsorted or a sorted subset (not recorded which), taken before or after yellow fever vaccination (not recorded which). This chain uses TRBV11-3 with TRBJ2-3; 9 bases are shared with TRBD1. The CDR3 here is CASSRQGGASTDTQYF. CDR3 DNA sequence: TGTGCCAGCAGCCGACAGGGGGGGGCCTCCACAGATACGCAGTATTTT. Combining the CDR3 with reference TRBV11-3 and TRBJ2-3 gives the whole variable domain EAGVVQSPRYKIIEKKQPVAFWCNPISGHNTLYWYLQNLGQGPELLIRYENEEAVDDSQLPKDRFSAERLKGVDSTLKIQPAELGDSAVYLCASSRQGGASTDTQYFGPGTRLTVL.